This T cell receptor beta chain was observed in a study of T cell clonality in common variable immunodeficiency. TCRdb's table, derived via immunoSEQ multiplex PCR, lists solely in-frame clones and lacks some. The sample gives approximately 75,000 clones, none seen only once, and the top ten clones hold 0.8%. Ten or more counts support this clone. The missing CDR3 end, 3 residues past where the read stops, is filled in from the germline J gene. Trimming removed 6 bases from V and 3 bases from J; junction bases left unmatched: 7. CDR3 size: 13 residues. Germline V gene data show CDR1 as DFQATT and CDR2 as SNEGSKA (reference sequence).

Material: peripheral blood mononuclear cells. The TCR comes from a person aged 18 to 75 in good health. V gene TRBV20-1 combines with J gene TRBJ2-5; 7 positions match TRBD2. The DNA read from the CDR3 is TGCAGTGCGGGGGTGGGGGGGGAAGAGACC. Translating it yields CSAGVGGEET. The whole CDR3 sequence reads CSAGVGGEETQYF.